The next 14 T cell receptor beta chains were all read from a single sample in a study of Graves' ophthalmopathy and Graves' hyperthyroidism. Scientists amplified the TCR beta CDR3 regions from RNA transcripts. RT-PCR was first run with HTBI primers, then multiplex PCR in a second round. TCRdb used MiXCR to reprocess the multiplex PCR reads, holding one entry per CDR3 protein. The sample contains around 520,000 distinct CDR3 sequences, about two fifths of which appear only once. The sample was peripheral blood or thyroid tissue (not recorded which). The receptors shown here come from an adult man with Graves' hyperthyroidism.

This clonotype turned up a few times. The chain recombines TRBV20-1 with TRBJ2-7; TRBD1 is a possible D gene (6 bases). Trimming left V 4 bases short and J 4 bases short, with 23 bases between. CDR3 length: 16 residues. Germline assignment: CDR1 DFQATT and CDR2 SNEGSKA (reference sequence). The CDR3 spells CSAKDFRGGNFYEQYF. CDR3 nucleotide sequence: TGCAGTGCTAAAGATTTCCGTGGGGGCAATTTTTACGAGCAGTACTTC.

A few counts support this clonotype. The gene calls are TRBV15 and TRBJ1-1; 7 nucleotides align to TRBD1. Germline values: CDR1 LNHNV, CDR2 YYDKDF (reference sequence). CDR3 size: 14 residues. V was clipped by 3 bases and J by 1 base; unmatched bases: 2. Here the CDR3 DNA reads TGTGCCACCAGCAGGACAGGGAGGAACACTGAAGCTTTCTTT. It encodes CATSRTGRNTEAFF.

This clonotype was picked up many times. V and J are TRBV7-3 and TRBJ2-2, with D uncertain. CDR3 length: 13 residues. Germline V gene data show CDR1 as SGHTA and CDR2 as FQGTGA. The V gene lost 3 bases and the J gene lost 6 bases, with 8 bases spanning the gap. CDR3 sequence (DNA): TGTGCCAGCAGCTTCCCCCAGGCCGGGGAGCTGTTTTTT. Its protein is CASSFPQAGELFF.

V gene TRBV5-1 combines with J gene TRBJ2-3, with 10 bases that match TRBD1. V shed 0 bases and J 5 bases; nucleotides not matched to a gene: 6. The CDR3 totals 16 residues. Germline CDR1 and CDR2: SGHRS and YFSETQ. The DNA for the CDR3 is TGCGCCAGCAGCTTGGCACGGACAGGGGGAGGAGATACGCAGTATTTT. Residues: CASSLARTGGGDTQYF.

The chain uses TRBV18 and TRBJ1-1, with D tentatively TRBD1 (6 bases). The germline V and J ends were trimmed by 2 bases and 8 bases, with 12 bases remaining between them. Germline V CDR1 and CDR2: KGHSH, LQKENI. This CDR3 region has 13 residues. CDR3 bases: TGTGCCAGCTCACCATACGGCCAGGGGGAAGCTTTCTTT. This gives the protein CASSPYGQGEAFF.

In its sample, this clonotype was seen many times. The gene calls are TRBV20-1 and TRBJ2-2; possible D gene TRBD2, 5 bases. Germline V CDR1 and CDR2: DFQATT, SNEGSKA (reference sequence). V lost 4 bases to trimming and J lost 2 bases, with 11 bases between them. This CDR3 has 14 residues. The CDR3 spells CSATPGINTGELFF. The DNA for the CDR3 is TGCAGTGCTACTCCGGGAATCAACACCGGGGAGCTGTTTTTT.

The rearrangement uses TRBV20-1 and TRBJ1-2, with 7 bases fitting TRBD1. The germline gives CDR1 DFQATT, CDR2 SNEGSKA (reference sequence). V dropped 2 bases and J dropped 1; count of bases not matched to a gene: 1. CDR3 size: 13 residues. In nucleotides, the CDR3 is TGCAGTGCTAGACAGGGGGGTAACTATGGCTACACCTTC. Protein product: CSARQGGNYGYTF.

In its sample, this clonotype was seen many times. The chain has TRBV20-1 and TRBJ1-5; D not certain. The germline CDR1 and CDR2 sequences are DFQATT and SNEGSKA (reference sequence). V gave up 3 bases and J gave up 2 bases, with 11 bases separating them. CDR3 size: 14 residues. CDR3 protein: CSARGLLGNQPQHF. As DNA, the CDR3 is TGCAGTGCTAGGGGCTTGCTAGGCAATCAGCCCCAGCATTTT.

This clonotype was observed a handful of times. The gene calls are TRBV6-5 and TRBJ2-7; 7 bases are shared with TRBD2. The J call may be wrong; the DNA end is better matched by TRBJ2-1. Germline loops: CDR1 MNHEY, CDR2 SVGAGI. There are 14 residues in the CDR3. CDR3 amino acids: CASTLSGDGGEQFF. In nucleotides, the CDR3 is TGTGCCAGCACCCTAAGCGGGGATGGGGGTGAGCAGTTCTTC.

The sample holds many counts of this clonotype. This chain connects TRBV20-1 to TRBJ2-7; 11 bases align to TRBD1. The CDR3 has 13 residues. V shed 4 bases, J shed 7 bases, and the junction held 6 bases outside the gene matches. In germline, CDR1 is DFQATT, CDR2 SNEGSKA (reference sequence). The CDR3 is CSAKGQGAREQYF. Written as DNA, the CDR3 is TGCAGTGCTAAAGGACAGGGGGCGCGTGAGCAGTACTTC.

This clonotype came up many times. The rearrangement joins TRBV25-1 to TRBJ1-1; D possibly corresponds to TRBD1 (6 bases). V was cut by 7 bases and J by 5 bases, with 14 bases left in between. This CDR3 has 13 residues. Germline V gene sequence: CDR1 MGHDK, CDR2 SYGVNS. The CDR3 region is CASILQGGTEAFF. In DNA form, the CDR3 reads TGTGCCAGCATTCTACAGGGTGGGACTGAAGCTTTCTTT.

The rearrangement links TRBV19 to TRBJ2-7; 12 bases fit TRBD1. J lost 6 bases, V lost 1 base, and 7 bases had no gene match. This CDR3 contains 16 residues. Germline loops: CDR1 LNHDA, CDR2 SQIVND (reference sequence). The CDR3 DNA reads TGTGCCAGTAGTATAGTGCCGGGACAGGGGGCGGCCGAGCAGTACTTC. Encoded protein: CASSIVPGQGAAEQYF.

The table lists this clonotype with many counts. The V and J genes are TRBV11-1 and TRBJ2-7, with D hard to call. The CDR3 length is 13 residues. Trimming left V 6 bases short and J 6 bases short, with 15 bases between. Germline V gene sequence: CDR1 SGHAT, CDR2 FQDESV (reference sequence). The DNA for the CDR3 is TGTGCCAGCAGTCAGATAGAGGCAGGCGAGCAGTACTTC. Its protein is CASSQIEAGEQYF.

This clonotype was detected only once. Given a much more abundant clone one base away, this may be a read error. Because it lacks the conserved phenylalanine or tryptophan at the end, this CDR3 is likely a read error. Because the CDR3's place on the DNA is in doubt, the DNA is left out and the CDR3 is given as listed by TCRdb. The chain uses TRBV6-1 and TRBJ2-7; TRBD1 is the table's D call, not checked against the DNA. Germline CDR1 is MNHNS and CDR2 is SASEGT. 12 amino acids form the CDR3, both terminal residues included. CDR3 protein: CASQQGAGWSRI.